This is a list of T cell receptor beta chains from one sample in a study of blood T cell repertoires in COVID-19. Sequenced by immunoSEQ multiplex PCR; TCRdb stores in-frame clones only, minus some. The data hold approximately 140,000 clones, with 84% observed a single time. Source material: peripheral blood. These receptors came from a man aged 30 to 39 with COVID-19, enrolled during active disease. The CDR3 runs from the conserved cysteine through the conserved F or W. D genes are given only for firm matches. The listing skips clone size in some rows; elsewhere it reads once, few, many or a size class.

CDR3nt	CDR3aa	len	d_gene	j_gene	v_gene	abundance
TGTGCCGTCGGATGGCGGGAGACCGACAATGAGCAGTTCTTC	CAVGWRETDNEQFF	14	TRBD2	TRBJ2-1	TRBV30	NA
TGTGCCAGCAGTTTTTCACAGGGGGCGGGTGAGCAGTTCTTC	CASSFSQGAGEQFF	14	TRBD1	TRBJ2-1	TRBV7-2	few
TGTGCCAGCAGTTTAAGCAGGGCAACAGATACGCAGTATTTT	CASSLSRATDTQYF	14	NA	TRBJ2-3	TRBV27	NA
TGCGCCAGCAGCCAAGATAGCACAACCAATGAGCAGTTCTTC	CASSQDSTTNEQFF	14	NA	TRBJ2-1	TRBV4-1	NA
TGTGCCACCAGTGACCGCCGGGACAGGTCCACCTACGAGCAGTACTTC	CATSDRRDRSTYEQYF	16	TRBD1	TRBJ2-7	TRBV24-1	NA
TGCAGCGTTGAAGAATGGACAGGGGGAATCACTGAAGCTTTCTTT	CSVEEWTGGITEAFF	15	TRBD1	TRBJ1-1	TRBV29-1	once
TGTGCCTGGAGTGGGCAGGTTACCTACGAGCAGTACTTC	CAWSGQVTYEQYF	13	NA	TRBJ2-7	TRBV30	NA
TGTGCCTGGAGTGCCTCCCCCCGTGAGCAGTTCTTC	CAWSASPREQFF	12	NA	TRBJ2-1	TRBV30	NA
TGTGCCAGCGCGGGACAGGGGGGAAATAGCAATCAGCCCCAGCATTTT	CASAGQGGNSNQPQHF	16	TRBD1	TRBJ1-5	TRBV2	once
TGTGCCAGTAGCGTAGCGGGAGGGCCGCAAGAGACCCAGTACTTC	CASSVAGGPQETQYF	15	TRBD2	TRBJ2-5	TRBV19	NA
TGTGCCAGTAGTATTCATTTGGAGAGCTACGAGCAGTACTTC	CASSIHLESYEQYF	14	NA	TRBJ2-7	TRBV19	NA
TGCGCCAGCAGCCTTTGGTCGGGGGAGCAGTACTTC	CASSLWSGEQYF	12	NA	TRBJ2-7	TRBV4-1	few
TGTGCCAGCAGCCCATTGAGAGGGACCGGGGAGCTGTTTTTT	CASSPLRGTGELFF	14	NA	TRBJ2-2	TRBV5-6	NA
TGTGCCAGCAGCCAAGAAGTTCTCGGGAGTATAGACACCGGGGAGCTGTTTTTT	CASSQEVLGSIDTGELFF	18	NA	TRBJ2-2	TRBV14	NA
TGTGCCAGCAGTGGCCTGCCCGAGGATACGCAGTATTTT	CASSGLPEDTQYF	13	NA	TRBJ2-3	TRBV2	NA
TGTGCCAACCGGCGGGAGGGCCGGCAGTTCTTC	CANRREGRQFF	11	TRBD2	TRBJ2-1	TRBV3-1/TRBV3-2	NA
TGTGCCAGCAGCCAAGCCCCCGGGAGGGAAGAGACCCAGTACTTC	CASSQAPGREETQYF	15	TRBD2	TRBJ2-5	TRBV3-1/TRBV3-2	once
TGCAGCGGCGTGACATCCTCACGCACAGATACGCAGTATTTT	CSGVTSSRTDTQYF	14	NA	TRBJ2-3	TRBV29-1	NA
TGTGCCAGCACCTTTTCCGGTGGGACTAGCGGCTACAATGAGCAGTTCTTC	CASTFSGGTSGYNEQFF	17	TRBD2	TRBJ2-1	TRBV28	NA
TGTGCCAGCAGCTTTGAGGCGGACAGTCAACAGCCCCAGCATTTT	CASSFEADSQQPQHF	15	NA	TRBJ1-5	TRBV7-2	NA
TGTGCCAGCAGCTTGGTGTCGGTGAACACTGAAGCTTTCTTT	CASSLVSVNTEAFF	14	NA	TRBJ1-1	TRBV5-6	NA
TGTGCCAGCAGCCCTGGGGGGGCGGGAACACTTCACGAGCAGTACTTC	CASSPGGAGTLHEQYF	16	NA	TRBJ2-7	TRBV7-9	NA
TGTGCCAGCTCACCGACAGGGTTGTACGCTGAAGCTTTCTTT	CASSPTGLYAEAFF	14	TRBD1	TRBJ1-1	TRBV18	NA
TGTGCCAGCAGTTTAACTAGCGGGAGGGCCGAGCAGTACTTC	CASSLTSGRAEQYF	14	TRBD2	TRBJ2-7	TRBV2	few
TGTGCCTGGGCGACTAGCGGGACTCGCAATGAGCAGTTCTTC	CAWATSGTRNEQFF	14	TRBD2	TRBJ2-1	TRBV30	NA
TGTGCCAGCAGCGGAGCGGGACGTGCCTACGAGCAGTACTTC	CASSGAGRAYEQYF	14	TRBD2	TRBJ2-7	TRBV3-1/TRBV3-2	many
TGTGCCAGCAGCTTCGAAGGGGCCAATGAAAAACTGTTTTTT	CASSFEGANEKLFF	14	NA	TRBJ1-4	TRBV7-8	NA
TGTGCCAGCAGTGGAGAGACTAGCGCCAGCGAGCAGTACTTC	CASSGETSASEQYF	14	TRBD2	TRBJ2-7	TRBV6-6	once
TGTGCCAGCAGCCCCACTAGCGGAGGGGTTATTTACGAGCAGTACTTC	CASSPTSGGVIYEQYF	16	TRBD2	TRBJ2-7	TRBV9	few
TGTGCCAGTAGTCTTAGCGTCACCGGGGAGCTGTTTTTT	CASSLSVTGELFF	13	NA	TRBJ2-2	TRBV19	once
TGTGCCAGCAGGGACAGGTACACTGAAGCTTTCTTT	CASRDRYTEAFF	12	TRBD1	TRBJ1-1	TRBV2	NA
TGTGCCAGCAGCCAAGATAGGAGGACTGAAGCTTTCTTT	CASSQDRRTEAFF	13	NA	TRBJ1-1	TRBV3-1/TRBV3-2	NA
TGCGCCAGCAGTGGGCAGGGAGGGGAGACCCAGTACTTC	CASSGQGGETQYF	13	TRBD2	TRBJ2-5	TRBV10-2	few
TGTGCCAGCGGGGGAGGGGGTGGCTATGGCTACACCTTC	CASGGGGGYGYTF	13	NA	TRBJ1-2	TRBV12-1	NA
TGTGCCACCAGCAGAGGACAAAGCCGTAGCAATCAGCCCCAGCATTTT	CATSRGQSRSNQPQHF	16	NA	TRBJ1-5	TRBV15	NA
TGTGCCAGCAGTGTTCTCCGAGGACAGGGGATCTACAATGAGCAGTTCTTC	CASSVLRGQGIYNEQFF	17	TRBD1	TRBJ2-1	TRBV6-1	NA
TGTGCCAGCAGCCAAGGCAGAAACAATGAGCAGTTCTTC	CASSQGRNNEQFF	13	NA	TRBJ2-1	TRBV4-2	NA
TGTGCCACAGTACTAGCGGGGGGCCTCTACAATGAGCAGTTCTTC	CATVLAGGLYNEQFF	15	TRBD2	TRBJ2-1	TRBV5-6	NA
TGTGCCAGCAGCTTGGGAGGAGGCAGGGGGTCCTACGAGCAGTACTTC	CASSLGGGRGSYEQYF	16	TRBD1	TRBJ2-7	TRBV5-4	NA
TGTGCCAGTTTGGGTCTGGCTAGCGGGTCTTACGAGCAGTACTTC	CASLGLASGSYEQYF	15	TRBD2	TRBJ2-7	TRBV19	NA
TGTGCCAGCAGCTGGGGACAGGGGGCTAATGAGCAGTTCTTC	CASSWGQGANEQFF	14	TRBD1	TRBJ2-1	TRBV5-5	NA
TGTGCCAGTAGTATTGTAGCTATGAACACTGAAGCTTTCTTT	CASSIVAMNTEAFF	14	NA	TRBJ1-1	TRBV19	few